This T cell receptor beta chain was recovered during a study of OX40 agonist ivuxolimab in advanced cancers. Across the whole study: Patients receiving dose escalation had hepatocellular carcinoma, melanoma, renal cell or head and neck cancer.

Measured with immunoSEQ multiplex PCR; TCRdb has only the in-frame clones, and not every one. The sample contains more than 40,000 clones, over 65% of which appear only once. The V gene's germline CDR1 is SNHLY and CDR2 FYNNEI. The CDR3 extends over 14 amino acids. Blood sampling was done at baseline, cycle 4 day 1, and cycle 7 day 1. The sequencing here drew on CD4+ or CD8+ T cells sorted from blood, taken in a trial of the OX40 agonist ivuxolimab. The receptor was derived from an adult with an advanced solid tumor such as melanoma, head and neck, liver or kidney cancer. This chain uses TRBV2 with TRBJ2-5, with D possibly TRBD2 on 5 matching bases. The J call may be wrong; the DNA end is better matched by TRBJ2-7. The CDR3 here is CASSVTGSRNEQYF. CDR3 nucleotide sequence: TGTGCCAGCAGTGTGACGGGGAGTCGGAACGAGCAGTACTTC.